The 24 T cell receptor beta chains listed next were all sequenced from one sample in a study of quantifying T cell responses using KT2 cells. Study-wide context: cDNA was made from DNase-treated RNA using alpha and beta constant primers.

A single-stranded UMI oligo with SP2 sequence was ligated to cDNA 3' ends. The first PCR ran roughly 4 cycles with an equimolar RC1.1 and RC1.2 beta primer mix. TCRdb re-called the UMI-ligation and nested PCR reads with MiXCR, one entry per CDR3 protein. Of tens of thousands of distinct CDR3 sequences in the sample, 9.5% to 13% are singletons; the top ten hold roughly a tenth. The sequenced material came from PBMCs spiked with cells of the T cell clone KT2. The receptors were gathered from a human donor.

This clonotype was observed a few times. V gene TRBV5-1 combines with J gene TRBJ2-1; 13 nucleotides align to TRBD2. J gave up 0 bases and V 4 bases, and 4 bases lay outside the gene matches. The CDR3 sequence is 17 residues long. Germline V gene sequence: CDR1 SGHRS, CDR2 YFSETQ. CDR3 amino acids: CASSPGLAGYSYNEQFF. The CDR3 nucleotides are TGCGCCAGCAGCCCGGGACTAGCGGGATACTCCTACAATGAGCAGTTCTTC.

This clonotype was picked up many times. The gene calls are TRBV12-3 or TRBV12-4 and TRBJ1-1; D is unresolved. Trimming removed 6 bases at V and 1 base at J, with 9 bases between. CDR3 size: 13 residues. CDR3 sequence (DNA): TGTGCCAGCAGCCTTAAGACGAACACTGAAGCTTTCTTT. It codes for CASSLKTNTEAFF.

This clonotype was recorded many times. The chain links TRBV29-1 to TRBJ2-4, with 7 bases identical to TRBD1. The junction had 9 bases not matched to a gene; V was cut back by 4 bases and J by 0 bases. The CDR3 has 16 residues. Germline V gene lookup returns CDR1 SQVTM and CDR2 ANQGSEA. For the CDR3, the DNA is TGCAGCGTTGTGGTCGACAGGGTGATAGCCAAAAACATTCAGTACTTC. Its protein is CSVVVDRVIAKNIQYF.

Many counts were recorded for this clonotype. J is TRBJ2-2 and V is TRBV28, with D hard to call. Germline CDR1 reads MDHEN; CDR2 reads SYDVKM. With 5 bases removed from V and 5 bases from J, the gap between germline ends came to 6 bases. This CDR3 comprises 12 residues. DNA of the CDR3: TGTGCCAGCAGTACCGAAACCGGGGAGCTGTTTTTT. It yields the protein CASSTETGELFF.

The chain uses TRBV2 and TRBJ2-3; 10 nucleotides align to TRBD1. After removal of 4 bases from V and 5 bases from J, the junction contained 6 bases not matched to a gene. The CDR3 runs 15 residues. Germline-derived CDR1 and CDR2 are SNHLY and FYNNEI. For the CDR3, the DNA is TGTGCCAGCAGTGTTGGGACAGGGGTTGGAGATACGCAGTATTTT. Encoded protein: CASSVGTGVGDTQYF.

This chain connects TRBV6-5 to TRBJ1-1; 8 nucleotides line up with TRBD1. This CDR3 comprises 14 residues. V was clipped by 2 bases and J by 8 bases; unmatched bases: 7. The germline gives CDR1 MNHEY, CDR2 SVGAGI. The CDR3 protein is CASSYQTGVAEAFF. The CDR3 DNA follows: TGTGCCAGCAGTTACCAGACAGGGGTGGCGGAAGCTTTCTTT.

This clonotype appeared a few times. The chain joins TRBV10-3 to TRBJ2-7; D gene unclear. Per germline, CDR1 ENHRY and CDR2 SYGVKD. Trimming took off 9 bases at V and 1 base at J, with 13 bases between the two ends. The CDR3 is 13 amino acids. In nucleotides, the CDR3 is TGTGCCATTTGGACCCCAGGTTCCTACGAGCAGTACTTC. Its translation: CAIWTPGSYEQYF.

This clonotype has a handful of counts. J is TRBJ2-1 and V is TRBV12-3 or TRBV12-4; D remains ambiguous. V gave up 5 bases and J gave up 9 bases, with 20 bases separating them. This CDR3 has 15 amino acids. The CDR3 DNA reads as TGTGCCAGCAGTCCCTCCCCTGCGCGTAGAGTTGAGCAGTTCTTC. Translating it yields CASSPSPARRVEQFF.

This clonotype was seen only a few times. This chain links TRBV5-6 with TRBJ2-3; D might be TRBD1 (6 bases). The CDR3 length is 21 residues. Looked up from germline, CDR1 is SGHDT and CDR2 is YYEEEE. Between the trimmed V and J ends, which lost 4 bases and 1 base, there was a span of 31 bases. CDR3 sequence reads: CASSPWSITGYSPAGTDTQYF. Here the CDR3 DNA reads TGTGCCAGCAGCCCGTGGTCAATAACAGGGTATTCCCCGGCGGGCACAGATACGCAGTATTTT.

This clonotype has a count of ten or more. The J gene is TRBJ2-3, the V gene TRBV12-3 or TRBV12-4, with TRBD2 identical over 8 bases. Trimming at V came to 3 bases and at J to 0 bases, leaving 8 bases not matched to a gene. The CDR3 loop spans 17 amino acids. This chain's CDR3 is CASSFRIAGTSTDTQYF. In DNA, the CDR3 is TGTGCCAGCAGTTTCCGGATAGCGGGGACTAGCACAGATACGCAGTATTTT.

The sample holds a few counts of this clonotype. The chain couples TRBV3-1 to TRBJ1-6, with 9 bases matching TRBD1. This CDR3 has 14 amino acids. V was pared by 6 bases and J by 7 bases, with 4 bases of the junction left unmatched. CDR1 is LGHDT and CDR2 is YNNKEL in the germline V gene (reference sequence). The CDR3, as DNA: TGTGCCAGCAGGTCGGACAGGGGAAATTCACCCCTCCACTTT. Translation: CASRSDRGNSPLHF.

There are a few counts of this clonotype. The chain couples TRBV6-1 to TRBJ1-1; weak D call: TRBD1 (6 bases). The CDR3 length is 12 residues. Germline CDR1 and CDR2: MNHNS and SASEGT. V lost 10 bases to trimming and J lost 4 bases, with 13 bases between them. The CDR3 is CAIYGQSTEAFF. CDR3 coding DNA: TGTGCCATTTACGGACAGTCCACTGAAGCTTTCTTT.

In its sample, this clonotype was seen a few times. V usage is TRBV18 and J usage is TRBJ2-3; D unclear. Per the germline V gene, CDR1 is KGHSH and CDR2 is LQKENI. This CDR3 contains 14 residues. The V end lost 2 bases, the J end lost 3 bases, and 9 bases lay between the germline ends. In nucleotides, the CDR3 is TGTGCCAGCTCACCAAGGGCTGGAACAGATACGCAGTATTTT. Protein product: CASSPRAGTDTQYF.

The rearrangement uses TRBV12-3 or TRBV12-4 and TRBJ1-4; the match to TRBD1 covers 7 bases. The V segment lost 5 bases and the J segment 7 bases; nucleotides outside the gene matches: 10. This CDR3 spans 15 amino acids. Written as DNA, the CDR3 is TGTGCCAGCAGTCCCCGAACAGGGGAGGGTGAAAAACTGTTTTTT. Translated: CASSPRTGEGEKLFF.

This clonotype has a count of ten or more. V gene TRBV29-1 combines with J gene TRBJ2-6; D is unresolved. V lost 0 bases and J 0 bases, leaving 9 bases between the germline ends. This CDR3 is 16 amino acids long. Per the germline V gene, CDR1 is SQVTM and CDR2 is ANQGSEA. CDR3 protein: CSVEERGSSGANVLTF. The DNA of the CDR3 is TGCAGCGTTGAAGAACGCGGATCCTCTGGGGCCAACGTCCTGACTTTC.

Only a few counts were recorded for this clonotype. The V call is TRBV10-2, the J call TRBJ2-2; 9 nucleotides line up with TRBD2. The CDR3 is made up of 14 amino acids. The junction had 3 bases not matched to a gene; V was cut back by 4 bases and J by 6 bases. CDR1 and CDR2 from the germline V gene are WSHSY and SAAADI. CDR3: CASSVAGGPGELFF. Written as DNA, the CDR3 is TGCGCCAGCAGTGTGGCGGGGGGGCCCGGGGAGCTGTTTTTT.

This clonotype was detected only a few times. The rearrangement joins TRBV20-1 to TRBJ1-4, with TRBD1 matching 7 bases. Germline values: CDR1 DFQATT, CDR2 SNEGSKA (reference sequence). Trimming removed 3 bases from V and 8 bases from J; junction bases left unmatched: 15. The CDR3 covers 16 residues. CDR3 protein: CSASPRPTGSGEKLFF. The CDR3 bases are TGCAGTGCTAGTCCCCGCCCGACAGGGTCTGGAGAAAAACTGTTTTTT.

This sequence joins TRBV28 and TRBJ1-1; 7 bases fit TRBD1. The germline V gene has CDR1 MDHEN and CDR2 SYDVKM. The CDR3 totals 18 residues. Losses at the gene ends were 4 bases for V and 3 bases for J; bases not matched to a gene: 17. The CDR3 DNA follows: TGTGCCAGCAGTTCCTCACACGTCCGAGGGAGGGGGCACACTGAAGCTTTCTTT. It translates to CASSSSHVRGRGHTEAFF.

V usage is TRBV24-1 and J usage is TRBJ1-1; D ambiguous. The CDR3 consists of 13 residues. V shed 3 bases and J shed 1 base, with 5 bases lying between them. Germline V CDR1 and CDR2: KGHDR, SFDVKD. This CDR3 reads CATSDPENTEAFF. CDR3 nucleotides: TGTGCCACCAGTGATCCAGAGAACACTGAAGCTTTCTTT.

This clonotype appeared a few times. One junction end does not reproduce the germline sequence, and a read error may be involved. The CDR3 loop reads CAISESGTPGYNF. The CDR3 region has the DNA TGTGCCATCAGTGAGTCGGGGACACCCGGCTACAACTTC. The chain carries TRBV10-3 and TRBJ1-2, with D tentatively TRBD1 (6 bases). Per germline, CDR1 ENHRY and CDR2 SYGVKD. The CDR3 contains 13 residues.

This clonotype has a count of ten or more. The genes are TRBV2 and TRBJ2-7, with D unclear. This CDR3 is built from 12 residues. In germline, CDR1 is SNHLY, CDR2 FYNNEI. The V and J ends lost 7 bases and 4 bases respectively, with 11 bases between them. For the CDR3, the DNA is TGTGCCAGCATCGGGCAACCTTACGAGCAGTACTTC. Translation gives CASIGQPYEQYF.

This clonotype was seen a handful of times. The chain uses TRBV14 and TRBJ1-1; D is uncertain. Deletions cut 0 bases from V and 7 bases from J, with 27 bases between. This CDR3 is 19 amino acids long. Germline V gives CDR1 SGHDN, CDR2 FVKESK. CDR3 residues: CASSQDSTRVSWRASEAFF. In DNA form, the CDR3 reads TGTGCCAGCAGCCAAGATTCGACGCGTGTCTCGTGGAGGGCCAGTGAAGCTTTCTTT.

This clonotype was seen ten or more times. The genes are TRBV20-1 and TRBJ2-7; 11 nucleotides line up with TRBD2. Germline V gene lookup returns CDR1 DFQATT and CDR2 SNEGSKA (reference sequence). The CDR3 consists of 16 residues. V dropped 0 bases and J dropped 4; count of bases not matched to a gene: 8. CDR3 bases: TGCAGTGCTAGAGATCTCACTAGCGGGAGTCGATACGAGCAGTACTTC. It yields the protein CSARDLTSGSRYEQYF.

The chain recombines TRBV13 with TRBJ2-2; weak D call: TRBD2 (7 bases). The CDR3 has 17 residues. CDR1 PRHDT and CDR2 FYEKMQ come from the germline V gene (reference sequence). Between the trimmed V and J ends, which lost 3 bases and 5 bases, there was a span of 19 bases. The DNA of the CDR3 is TGTGCCAGCAGCTTCTCGGCGTGGGGGGGCCGGACCGGGGAGCTGTTTTTT. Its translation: CASSFSAWGGRTGELFF.